These 7 T cell receptor beta chains were all obtained from the same sample, sequenced in a study of OX40 agonist ivuxolimab in advanced cancers. The method was immunoSEQ multiplex PCR; TCRdb's version includes in-frame clones alone and lacks a portion of them. The top ten clones hold approximately 26% of a sample with about 28,000 clones, about 88% of them seen once. The sample was CD4+ or CD8+ T cells sorted from blood, taken in a trial of the OX40 agonist ivuxolimab. The receptors derive from an adult with an advanced solid tumor such as melanoma, head and neck, liver or kidney cancer.

The chain links TRBV4-2 to TRBJ2-7; perhaps TRBD2 as D (5 bases). CDR1 is LGHNA and CDR2 is YNFKEQ in the germline V gene. CDR3 size: 12 residues. Between the trimmed V and J ends, which lost 5 bases and 5 bases, there was a span of 10 bases. DNA for the CDR3: TGTGCCAGCAGCTCCGAAGCGGACGAGCAGTACTTC. It specifies CASSSEADEQYF.

The V call is TRBV27, the J call TRBJ2-1, with 9 bases identical to TRBD2. Germline CDR1 and CDR2: MNHEY and SMNVEV (reference sequence). V gave up 8 bases and J gave up 1 base; unmatched junction bases: 9. The CDR3 spans 16 residues. The CDR3 DNA follows: TGTGCCAGCGGCCCTTATAGCGGGAGTTCCTACAATGAGCAGTTCTTC. This translates into CASGPYSGSSYNEQFF.

This chain connects TRBV5-1 to TRBJ2-7, with TRBD1 identical over 7 bases. This CDR3 is built from 15 residues. CDR1 SGHRS and CDR2 YFSETQ come from the germline V gene. J lost 1 base, V lost 0 bases, and 4 bases had no gene match. CDR3 amino acids: CASSLAEDRSYEQYF. The CDR3 DNA sequence: TGCGCCAGCAGCTTGGCGGAGGACAGGTCCTACGAGCAGTACTTC. Supplemented by reference TRBV5-1 and TRBJ2-7, the full variable domain reads KAGVTQTPRYLIKTRGQQVTLSCSPISGHRSVSWYQQTPGQGLQFLFEYFSETQRNKGNFPGRFSGRQFSNSRSEMNVSTLELGDSALYLCASSLAEDRSYEQYFGPGTRLTVT.

The V call is TRBV10-1, the J call TRBJ2-5; TRBD2 matches at 9 bases. This CDR3 is built from 14 residues. V shed 6 bases and J 5 bases; nucleotides not matched to a gene: 7. Germline V lookup: CDR1 WNHNN, CDR2 SYGVQD (reference sequence). This CDR3 reads CASSSGTSPETQYF. The CDR3 bases are TGCGCCAGCAGCTCCGGGACTAGCCCCGAGACCCAGTACTTC.

This clone was counted only a few times. This CDR3 is CASSDIAATGELFF. The CDR3, as DNA: TGTGCCAGCAGTGACATAGCGGCTACCGGGGAGCTGTTTTTT. The J gene is TRBJ2-2, the V gene TRBV6-6, with TRBD2 as a possible D gene (6 bases). V was clipped by 5 bases and J by 5 bases, with 12 bases between them. The CDR3 sequence is 14 residues long. The germline V gene encodes CDR1 MNHNY and CDR2 SVGAGI (reference sequence).

CDR3 DNA: TGTGCCACCGATACAGGGAGATCCTACAATGAGCAGTTCTTC. Its protein is CATDTGRSYNEQFF. The V call is TRBV2, the J call TRBJ2-1; a possible D gene is TRBD1 (6 bases). The V end lost 10 bases, the J end lost 1 base, and 14 bases lay between the germline ends. Germline V lookup: CDR1 SNHLY, CDR2 FYNNEI. The CDR3 is 14 residues long.

The chain has TRBV5-5 and TRBJ2-5; D gene ambiguous. Germline V gene data show CDR1 as SGHKS and CDR2 as YYEKEE (reference sequence). The V and J ends lost 0 bases and 2 bases respectively, with 8 bases between them. CDR3 size: 14 residues. CDR3 nucleotides: TGTGCCAGCAGCTTGGGGCGTGAGCAAGAGACCCAGTACTTC. It translates to CASSLGREQETQYF.